This T cell receptor (beta chain) is drawn from a study of OX40 agonist ivuxolimab in advanced cancers. Whole-study context: Previous treatment with anti-PD-1, anti-PD-L1 or anti-CTLA-4 therapy was allowed; 30% to 50% had received some.

Profiling relied on immunoSEQ multiplex PCR, and the TCRdb table lists in-frame clones only, not all of them. This sample carries about 100,000 clones, approximately 89% of them seen once, and the ten largest clones take about 0.15%. Study findings and constraints: Dosing at 0.1 to 3.0 mg/kg was accompanied by clonal expansion of CD4+ and CD8+ blood T cells by week 6.

V dropped 0 bases and J dropped 0 bases, with 12 bases sitting between them. CDR1 is LGHNA, CDR2 YNFKEQ, per germline. The CDR3 is 18 amino acids. Comments on this clone: Its cognate antigen is unknown.

This chain connects TRBV4-2 to TRBJ2-6, with no clear D. The receptor comes from an adult with an advanced solid tumor such as melanoma, head and neck, liver or kidney cancer. The sequences come from CD4+ or CD8+ T cells sorted from blood, collected in a trial of the OX40 agonist ivuxolimab. The CDR3 loop reads CASSQDGQVNSGANVLTF. CDR3 coding DNA: TGTGCCAGCAGCCAAGATGGTCAGGTCAACTCTGGGGCCAACGTCCTGACTTTC.